Sequencing of this T cell receptor (beta chain) was carried out in a study of OX40 agonist ivuxolimab in advanced cancers. Assay: immunoSEQ multiplex PCR; the TCRdb copy retains only in-frame clones and omits some. The sample includes 50,000 to 65,000 clones, around 80% of them seen just once. Study-wide results and caveats: In CD8+ T cells, expanded clones were on average more numerous than in CD4+.

Trimming shortened V by 4 bases and J by 5 bases, and 2 bases separated the two germline ends. Germline-derived CDR1 and CDR2 are SQVTM and ANQGSEA. The CDR3 totals 9 residues. To note about this clone: The antigen is unknown.

This rearrangement joins TRBV29-1 to TRBJ2-5, with unresolved D. The sequence came from an adult with an advanced solid tumor such as melanoma, head and neck, liver or kidney cancer. The sequencing used CD4+ or CD8+ T cells sorted from blood, collected in a trial of the OX40 agonist ivuxolimab. This CDR3 reads CSVGETQYF. In DNA, the CDR3 is TGCAGCGTTGGGGAGACCCAGTACTTC. The full variable domain, with the rest looked up from reference TRBV29-1 and TRBJ2-5, is SAVISQKPSRDICQRGTSLTIQCQVDSQVTMMFWYRQQPGQSLTLIATANQGSEATYESGFVIDKFPISRPNLTFSTLTVSNMSPEDSSIYLCSVGETQYFGPGTRLLVL.